Reported below is one T cell receptor beta chain. Treatment here: oral pan-JAK inhibitor, 5-10 mg twice daily. The investigators collected lesional scalp punch biopsies and peripheral blood from alopecia areata patients. This sample stems from a study of CD8+ T cells in alopecia areata. Study overall: It was oral tofacitinib, at 5 to 10 mg twice daily, that treated patients received. Dosing with tofacitinib proceeded for 6 to 18 months, followed by 6 months off drug. Using the percentage of affected scalp area, treated patients' severity was scored.

RNA extraction was followed by reverse transcription into cDNA, which acted as the sequencing template. Measured with immunoSEQ multiplex PCR; TCRdb has only the in-frame clones, and not every one. The profile shows tens of thousands of clones, around 45% of them singletons. This CDR3 spans 14 amino acids. Germline CDR1 is SEHNR and CDR2 is FQNEAQ (reference sequence). The V gene lost 5 bases and the J gene lost 5 bases, with 14 bases spanning the gap. The receptor comes from a human donor with alopecia areata. The input for sequencing was CD8+ T cells sorted from blood, taken at approximately week 37, from a patient treated with tofacitinib. The chain is built from TRBV7-9 and TRBJ2-3; D might be TRBD1 (6 bases). This CDR3 is CASSIRVGGDTQYF. The CDR3 region has the DNA TGTGCCAGCAGCATCAGGGTAGGGGGAGATACGCAGTATTTT.